The TCR beta chain under discussion was sequenced for a study of OX40 agonist ivuxolimab in advanced cancers. Study summary: Mean age around 60 years, range roughly 23 to 79; approximately 83% male.

At cycle 4 day 1, cycle 7 day 1, and baseline, blood was sampled. The repertoire was sequenced with immunoSEQ multiplex PCR; TCRdb's copy has only in-frame clones and lacks some. The sample holds roughly 76,000 clones, 70% to 85% seen once. The CDR3 has 15 residues. Germline values: CDR1 LNHDA, CDR2 SQIVND (reference sequence). Unmatched junction bases numbered 7, after V lost 7 bases and J lost 3 bases. This specimen was CD4+ or CD8+ T cells sorted from blood, taken in a trial of the OX40 agonist ivuxolimab. The receptor was isolated from an adult with an advanced solid tumor such as melanoma, head and neck, liver or kidney cancer. The rearrangement uses TRBV19 and TRBJ1-3; 9 nucleotides align to TRBD1. CDR3: CASTTGGIIGNTIYF. For the CDR3, the DNA is TGTGCCAGTACCACAGGGGGCATTATTGGAAACACCATATATTTT.